The 27 T cell receptor beta chains below all came from one sample that was sequenced in a study of T cells in Graves' hyperthyroidism and ophthalmopathy. Authors of the study amplified TCR beta CDR3 regions from RNA transcripts. HTBI primers were employed in a first-round RT-PCR of the TCR CDR3. TCRdb reprocessed the multiplex PCR reads with MiXCR, giving one entry per CDR3 protein. The table records about 380,000 distinct CDR3 sequences, roughly 14% of them present only once. The sequencing sample was made of blood. The receptor set was obtained from a man under 40 with Graves' hyperthyroidism that later progressed to Graves' ophthalmopathy.

This clonotype occurred many times. The chain joins TRBV27 to TRBJ1-5; D is undetermined. In germline, CDR1 is MNHEY, CDR2 SMNVEV (reference sequence). This CDR3 is 14 amino acids long. Trimming took 4 bases from V and 5 from J, leaving 12 bases between them. The DNA of the CDR3 is TGTGCCAGCAGTTCTGATGCGACTTATCAGCCCCAGCATTTT. As protein: CASSSDATYQPQHF.

Only a few counts were recorded for this clonotype. The V gene is TRBV4-1, the J gene TRBJ2-7; TRBD1 or TRBD2 may be the D gene (5 bases each). Germline loops: CDR1 MGHRA, CDR2 YSYEKL. Trimming pared 0 bases from V and 4 bases from J, leaving 19 bases between. CDR3 length: 17 amino acids. The chain's CDR3 is CASSQERKGTPGYEQYF. The CDR3 coding sequence is TGCGCCAGCAGCCAAGAAAGGAAGGGGACCCCCGGATACGAGCAGTACTTC.

This clonotype was counted many times. The rearrangement joins TRBV3-1 to TRBJ2-5; 9 bases fit TRBD2. Germline V gives CDR1 LGHDT, CDR2 YNNKEL (reference sequence). The CDR3 totals 16 residues. V was clipped by 0 bases and J by 5 bases; unmatched bases: 7. CDR3: CASSQEGAGGWETQYF. In DNA, the CDR3 is TGTGCCAGCAGCCAAGAAGGAGCGGGGGGTTGGGAGACCCAGTACTTC.

This clonotype appeared a few times. The CDR3 protein is CASSLAQGLGLAGVGEQYF. DNA for the CDR3: TGTGCCAGCAGCTTGGCACAGGGTCTCGGGCTAGCGGGGGTGGGCGAGCAGTACTTC. This rearrangement joins TRBV5-5 to TRBJ2-7, with 10 bases fitting TRBD2. This CDR3 has 19 amino acids. Looked up from germline, CDR1 is SGHKS and CDR2 is YYEKEE (reference sequence). Trimming cost V 0 bases and J 6 bases; bases outside gene matches: 18.

The table lists this clonotype with a few counts. This rearrangement joins TRBV12-5 to TRBJ1-4, with D tentatively TRBD1 (5 bases). V gave up 6 bases and J gave up 4 bases, with 21 bases separating them. The CDR3 totals 17 residues. Germline loops: CDR1 LGHNT, CDR2 FRNRAP. CDR3 sequence (DNA): TGTGCTAGTGGCCCGGGCCGGGGGGTGACGGATAATGAAAAACTGTTTTTT. Amino acid sequence: CASGPGRGVTDNEKLFF.

On this clonotype itself: The junction and the germline gene differ at one end; a read error may be behind it. This chain connects TRBV28 to TRBJ1-6; D might be TRBD1 (5 bases). Germline CDR1 and CDR2: MDHEN and SYDVKM. This CDR3 has 15 residues. In nucleotides, the CDR3 is TGTGCCAGCAGTTTAACGAGGGGTTGGAATTCACCCCCCCACTTT. Protein sequence: CASSLTRGWNSPPHF.

This clonotype was counted ten times or more. CDR3 residues: CASSLGKRGADTQYF. CDR3 bases: TGTGCCAGCAGTTTGGGAAAGCGGGGTGCAGATACGCAGTATTTT. The gene calls are TRBV12-3 or TRBV12-4 and TRBJ2-3; the match to TRBD2 covers 7 bases. J was trimmed by 4 bases and V by 3 bases; bases with no gene match: 7. The CDR3 loop spans 15 amino acids.

This clonotype has more than one count but fewer than ten. The chain couples TRBV6-2 or TRBV6-3 to TRBJ1-3, with TRBD1 matching over 9 bases. The CDR3 contains 14 residues. Germline CDR1 MNHEY, CDR2 SVGEGT. V was pared by 7 bases and J by 3 bases, with 4 bases of the junction left unmatched. For the CDR3, the DNA is TGTGCCAGCAAACAGGGGGCTCGTGGAAACACCATATATTTT. Encoded protein: CASKQGARGNTIYF.

The chain carries TRBV29-1 and TRBJ1-2; 12 bases fit TRBD1. J gave up 14 bases and V 7 bases, and 11 bases lay outside the gene matches. This CDR3 comprises 12 residues. Germline V gives CDR1 SQVTM, CDR2 ANQGSEA. The CDR3 coding sequence is TGCAGCGCCGCCCCCCGGGACAGGGGGCATACCTTC. It translates to CSAAPRDRGHTF.

The rearrangement joins TRBV7-9 to TRBJ1-5, with 7 bases aligning to TRBD1. Germline values: CDR1 SEHNR, CDR2 FQNEAQ (reference sequence). The V and J ends lost 5 bases and 1 base, in that order; junction bases with no gene match: 5. The CDR3 totals 15 residues. The CDR3 bases are TGTGCCAGCAGCAAAGGACAGGTCAGCAATCAGCCCCAGCATTTT. It yields the protein CASSKGQVSNQPQHF.

This clonotype was seen repeatedly, ten times or more. The rearrangement links TRBV12-3 or TRBV12-4 to TRBJ1-2, with D maybe TRBD1 (5 bases). The germline V and J ends were trimmed by 8 bases and 4 bases, with 11 bases remaining between them. The CDR3 has 12 amino acids. CDR3 region: CASGGVGYGYTF. The CDR3 nucleotides read TGTGCCAGCGGGGGAGTCGGCTATGGCTACACCTTC.

This clonotype was detected many times. The chain uses TRBV20-1 and TRBJ2-1; 10 bases agree with TRBD2. V lost 6 bases to trimming and J lost 8 bases; unmatched junction nucleotides: 10. The CDR3 totals 14 residues. From germline, CDR1 is DFQATT and CDR2 SNEGSKA (reference sequence). The CDR3 bases are TGCAGTGCCCCGGATAGCGGGGGGAAGGATGAGCAGTTCTTC. It encodes CSAPDSGGKDEQFF.

The V call is TRBV9, the J call TRBJ2-5, with D tentatively TRBD1 (6 bases). Per the germline V gene, CDR1 is SGDLS and CDR2 is YYNGEE. This CDR3 is built from 14 residues. V was shortened by 0 bases and J by 5 bases, with 11 bases between the two germline ends. CDR3 nucleotide sequence: TGTGCCAGCAGCGTAGCAGCAGGGGTCGAGACCCAGTACTTC. Amino acid sequence: CASSVAAGVETQYF.

This clonotype showed up many times. The gene calls are TRBV2 and TRBJ1-1, with D hard to call. V gave up 3 bases and J gave up 1 base, with 12 bases separating them. This CDR3 spans 15 amino acids. Germline assignment: CDR1 SNHLY and CDR2 FYNNEI. The CDR3 is CASSEARVANTEAFF. CDR3 coding DNA: TGTGCCAGCAGTGAGGCTCGGGTGGCGAACACTGAAGCTTTCTTT.

V usage is TRBV6-1 and J usage is TRBJ2-3; D unclear. This CDR3 is built from 12 residues. CDR1 MNHNS and CDR2 SASEGT come from the germline V gene. Trimming took 11 bases from V and 7 from J, leaving 16 bases between them. The CDR3 coding sequence is TGTGCCGCCTATAGAGATATGAATACGCAGTATTTT. Its protein product is CAAYRDMNTQYF.

Ten or more counts support this clonotype. The chain joins TRBV18 to TRBJ1-1, with TRBD1 as a possible D gene (5 bases). The germline gives CDR1 KGHSH, CDR2 LQKENI. The CDR3 is 13 amino acids. The germline V and J ends were trimmed by 3 bases and 3 bases, with 8 bases remaining between them. CDR3 in amino acids: CASSPSQDTEAFF. The CDR3, as DNA: TGTGCCAGCTCACCCTCACAGGACACTGAAGCTTTCTTT.

This clonotype appeared a few times. V gene TRBV5-5 combines with J gene TRBJ1-6; D is uncertain. Trimming cost V 0 bases and J 6 bases, with 7 bases left between them. The CDR3 has 14 residues. Germline V lookup: CDR1 SGHKS, CDR2 YYEKEE (reference sequence). DNA of the CDR3: TGTGCCAGCAGCTTGGCACCGATTAATTCACCCCTCCACTTT. Translated: CASSLAPINSPLHF.

This clonotype has a handful of counts. The V and J genes are TRBV12-3 or TRBV12-4 and TRBJ2-5; TRBD1 matches at 9 bases. This CDR3 contains 14 residues. V was clipped by 6 bases and J by 6 bases; unmatched bases: 8. The CDR3 loop is CASSSSGTGQTQYF. CDR3 DNA sequence: TGTGCCAGCAGCTCTAGTGGGACAGGGCAGACCCAGTACTTC.

This clonotype was seen a handful of times. The CDR3 spells CASSYLDRGGGEQYF. The DNA for the CDR3 is TGTGCCAGCAGCTACCTAGACAGGGGGGGAGGCGAGCAGTACTTC. The chain couples TRBV2 to TRBJ2-7; TRBD1 agrees at 9 bases. This CDR3 is 15 amino acids long. From germline, CDR1 is SNHLY and CDR2 FYNNEI. Trimming at V came to 6 bases and at J to 6 bases, leaving 12 bases not matched to a gene.

The table lists this clonotype with a few counts. V is TRBV6-1 and J is TRBJ2-2, with a possible D match to TRBD1 (6 bases). CDR1 is MNHNS and CDR2 is SASEGT in the germline V gene. The V and J ends lost 8 bases and 5 bases respectively, with 15 bases between them. This CDR3 spans 14 amino acids. The CDR3 is CASGEQGWTGELFF. The CDR3 coding sequence is TGTGCCAGCGGGGAACAGGGTTGGACCGGGGAGCTGTTTTTT.

This clonotype was observed a handful of times. The CDR3 here is CASSSGQGALYGYTF. The CDR3 DNA reads TGTGCCAGCAGTAGCGGACAGGGGGCTCTATATGGCTACACCTTC. This chain uses TRBV28 with TRBJ1-2; 11 bases are shared with TRBD1. The J segment lost 5 bases and the V segment lost 5 bases, leaving 7 bases of the junction unmatched. This CDR3 has 15 residues. From germline, CDR1 is MDHEN and CDR2 SYDVKM.

The sample holds many counts of this clonotype. The chain combines TRBV12-3 or TRBV12-4 with TRBJ2-7; D is undetermined. V was trimmed by 3 bases and J by 5 bases, leaving 11 bases between them. There are 13 residues in the CDR3. CDR3 region: CASSFAGKHEQYF. CDR3 DNA: TGTGCCAGCAGTTTTGCAGGCAAACACGAGCAGTACTTC.

This clonotype came up a few times. The genes are TRBV5-6 and TRBJ2-6; the D is unclear. CDR1 and CDR2 from the germline V gene are SGHDT and YYEEEE. The CDR3 is made up of 14 amino acids. Trimming pared 4 bases from V and 4 bases from J, leaving 9 bases between. CDR3 residues: CASSPLTGANVLTF. The CDR3 DNA sequence: TGTGCCAGCAGCCCCCTGACCGGGGCCAACGTCCTGACTTTC.

This clonotype appeared many times. V and J are TRBV7-8 and TRBJ1-5, with D possibly TRBD1 on 6 matching bases. V shed 3 bases and J shed 7 bases, with 19 bases lying between them. From germline, CDR1 is SGHVS and CDR2 FQNEAQ. The CDR3 length is 16 residues. For the CDR3, the DNA is TGTGCCAGCAGCTTTAGTAGCAGGGGATATCGACAGCCCCAGCATTTT. As protein: CASSFSSRGYRQPQHF.

The chain is built from TRBV5-5 and TRBJ2-3; D is unresolved. V was cut by 4 bases and J by 2 bases, with 17 bases left in between. In germline, CDR1 is SGHKS, CDR2 YYEKEE (reference sequence). CDR3 length: 16 amino acids. Here the CDR3 DNA reads TGTGCCAGCAGCCGAACCCCGCCCCAGAACACAGATACGCAGTATTTT. This codes for CASSRTPPQNTDTQYF.

This clonotype was seen a handful of times. The chain employs TRBV13 and TRBJ2-7; 8 bases line up with TRBD2. J gave up 2 bases and V 5 bases, and 11 bases lay outside the gene matches. Germline CDR1 and CDR2: PRHDT and FYEKMQ (reference sequence). CDR3 length: 16 amino acids. The CDR3 reads CASSRRGAGVPYEQYF. CDR3 bases: TGTGCCAGCAGCCGCCGGGGAGCGGGGGTACCCTACGAGCAGTACTTC. Drawing the rest from reference TRBV13 and TRBJ2-7, the complete variable domain is AAGVIQSPRHLIKEKRETATLKCYPIPRHDTVYWYQQGPGQDPQFLISFYEKMQSDKGSIPDRFSAQQFSDYHSELNMSSLELGDSALYFCASSRRGAGVPYEQYFGPGTRLTVT.

This clonotype was observed a few times. The gene calls are TRBV29-1 and TRBJ2-5; 7 nucleotides align to TRBD1. Germline V gene sequence: CDR1 SQVTM, CDR2 ANQGSEA. The CDR3 has 15 residues. V trimming: 3 bases; J trimming: 4 bases; junction bases outside the gene matches: 11. CDR3 region: CSVERGRGRRETQYF. In DNA form, the CDR3 reads TGCAGCGTTGAGAGGGGTAGGGGGCGGCGAGAGACCCAGTACTTC.